This T cell receptor beta chain is from a study of cytomegalovirus exposure and HLA in healthy donors. The PCR had 60 Vbeta and 13 Jbeta primers. Produced via immunoSEQ multiplex PCR; TCRdb's table is partial and in-frame only. Its table records about 40,000 clones. Per the germline V gene, CDR1 is SGHAT and CDR2 is FQNNGV. V dropped 5 bases and J dropped 6; count of bases not matched to a gene: 10. This CDR3 is built from 15 residues. The chain employs TRBV11-2 and TRBJ2-7; 10 bases are a match to TRBD2. The sequence came from a man aged 25 to 40 in good health and CMV-seronegative. Sequenced input: PBMCs. The CDR3 bases are TGTGCCAGCAGCCCTCCCGGGCTAGCGGGGGTCGAGCAGTACTTC. Encoded protein: CASSPPGLAGVEQYF. Drawing the rest from reference TRBV11-2 and TRBJ2-7, the complete variable domain is EAGVAQSPRYKIIEKRQSVAFWCNPISGHATLYWYQQILGQGPKLLIQFQNNGVVDDSQLPKDRFSAERLKGVDSTLKIQPAKLEDSAVYLCASSPPGLAGVEQYFGPGTRLTVT.